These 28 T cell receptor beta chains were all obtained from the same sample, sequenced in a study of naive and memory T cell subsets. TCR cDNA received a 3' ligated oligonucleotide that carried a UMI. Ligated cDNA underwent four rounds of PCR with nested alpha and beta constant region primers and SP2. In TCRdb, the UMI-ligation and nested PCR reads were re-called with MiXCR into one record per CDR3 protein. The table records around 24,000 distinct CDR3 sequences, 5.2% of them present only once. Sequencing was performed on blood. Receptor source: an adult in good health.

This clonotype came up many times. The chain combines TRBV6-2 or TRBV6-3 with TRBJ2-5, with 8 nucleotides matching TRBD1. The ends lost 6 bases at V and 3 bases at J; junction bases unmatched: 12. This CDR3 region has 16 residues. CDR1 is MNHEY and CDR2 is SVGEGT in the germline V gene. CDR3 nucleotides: TGTGCCAGCAGGTCTCGATTCGGACAGGGAAAAGAGACCCAGTACTTC. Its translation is CASRSRFGQGKETQYF.

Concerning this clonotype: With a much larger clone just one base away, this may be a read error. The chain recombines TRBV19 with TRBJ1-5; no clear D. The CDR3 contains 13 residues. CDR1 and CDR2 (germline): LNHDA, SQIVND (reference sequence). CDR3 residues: CTSGPRRNQPQHF. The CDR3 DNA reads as TGTACCAGCGGACCGCGGCGCAATCAGCCCCAGCATTTT.

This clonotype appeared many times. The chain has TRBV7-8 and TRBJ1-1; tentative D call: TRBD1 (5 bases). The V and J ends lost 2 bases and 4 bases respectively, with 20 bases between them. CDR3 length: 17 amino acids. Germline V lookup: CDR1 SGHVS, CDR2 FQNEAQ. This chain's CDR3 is CASSLRDRTLLGTEAFF. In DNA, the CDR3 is TGTGCCAGCAGCTTAAGGGACCGGACTTTGTTGGGCACTGAAGCTTTCTTT.

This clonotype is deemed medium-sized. The CDR3 loop is CASSPRGTFQETQYF. The CDR3, as DNA: TGTGCCAGCTCACCGCGAGGGACGTTCCAAGAGACCCAGTACTTC. This chain connects TRBV18 to TRBJ2-5; TRBD1 or TRBD2 may be the D gene (5 bases each). Germline lookup yields CDR1 KGHSH and CDR2 LQKENI. V lost 3 bases, J lost 1 base, and 12 bases lay in between. The CDR3 contains 15 residues.

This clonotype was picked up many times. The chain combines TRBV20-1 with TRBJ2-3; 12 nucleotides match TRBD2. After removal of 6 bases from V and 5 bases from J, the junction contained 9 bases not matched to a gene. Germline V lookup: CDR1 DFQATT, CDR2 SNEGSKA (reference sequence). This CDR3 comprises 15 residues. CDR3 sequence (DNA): TGCAGTGCGACACGACTAGCGGGAGCAAGAGATACGCAGTATTTT. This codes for CSATRLAGARDTQYF.

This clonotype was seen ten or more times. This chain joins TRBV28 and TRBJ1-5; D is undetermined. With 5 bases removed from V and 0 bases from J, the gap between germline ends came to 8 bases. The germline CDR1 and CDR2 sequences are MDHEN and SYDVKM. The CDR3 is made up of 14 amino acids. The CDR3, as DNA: TGTGCCAGCAGTCCCCCTGTTAGCAATCAGCCCCAGCATTTT. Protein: CASSPPVSNQPQHF. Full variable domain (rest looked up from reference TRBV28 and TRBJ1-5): DVKVTQSSRYLVKRTGEKVFLECVQDMDHENMFWYRQDPGLGLRLIYFSYDVKMKEKGDIPEGYSVSREKKERFSLILESASTNQTSMYLCASSPPVSNQPQHFGDGTRLSIL.

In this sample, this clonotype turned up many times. The CDR3 protein is CASSLPDTQNIQYF. The CDR3 coding sequence is TGTGCCAGCAGCTTGCCGGACACCCAAAACATTCAGTACTTC. The J gene is TRBJ2-4, the V gene TRBV5-5; D might be TRBD1 (5 bases). V was trimmed by 1 base and J by 5 bases, leaving 10 bases between them. The germline V gene encodes CDR1 SGHKS and CDR2 YYEKEE (reference sequence). The CDR3 contains 14 residues.

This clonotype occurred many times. The CDR3 is CSASPGGTGGQPQHF. CDR3 nucleotide sequence: TGCAGTGCTAGTCCGGGCGGGACAGGGGGTCAGCCCCAGCATTTT. This rearrangement joins TRBV20-1 to TRBJ1-5; 11 bases fit TRBD1. Per germline, CDR1 DFQATT and CDR2 SNEGSKA (reference sequence). J was trimmed by 6 bases and V by 3 bases; bases with no gene match: 7. This CDR3 contains 15 residues.

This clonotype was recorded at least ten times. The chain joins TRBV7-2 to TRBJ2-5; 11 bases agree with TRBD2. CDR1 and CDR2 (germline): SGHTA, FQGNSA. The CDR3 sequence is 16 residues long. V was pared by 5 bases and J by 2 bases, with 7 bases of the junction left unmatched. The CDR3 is CASSPRLAGTQETQYF. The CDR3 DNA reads TGTGCCAGCAGCCCCCGACTAGCGGGGACACAAGAGACCCAGTACTTC.

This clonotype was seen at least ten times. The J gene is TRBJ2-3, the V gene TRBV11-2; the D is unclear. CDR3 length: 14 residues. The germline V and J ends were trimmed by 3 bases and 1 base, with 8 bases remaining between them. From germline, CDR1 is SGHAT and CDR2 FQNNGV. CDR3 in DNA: TGTGCCAGCAGCTTTCCCTTGGGCACAGATACGCAGTATTTT. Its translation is CASSFPLGTDTQYF.

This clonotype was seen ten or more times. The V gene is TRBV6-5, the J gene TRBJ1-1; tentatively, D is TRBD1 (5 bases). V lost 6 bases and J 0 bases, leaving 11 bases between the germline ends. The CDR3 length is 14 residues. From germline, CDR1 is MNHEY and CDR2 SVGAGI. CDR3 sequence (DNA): TGTGCCAGCAGGGGGCTGGGGATGAACACTGAAGCTTTCTTT. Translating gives CASRGLGMNTEAFF.

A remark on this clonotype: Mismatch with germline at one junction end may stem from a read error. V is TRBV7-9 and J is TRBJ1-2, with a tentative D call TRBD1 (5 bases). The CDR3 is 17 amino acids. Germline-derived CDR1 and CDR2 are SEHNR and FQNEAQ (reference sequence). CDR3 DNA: TGTGCCAGCAGCTTATGGGGTATGGGCCAGGGAAACTATGGCGACACCTTC. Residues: CASSLWGMGQGNYGDTF.

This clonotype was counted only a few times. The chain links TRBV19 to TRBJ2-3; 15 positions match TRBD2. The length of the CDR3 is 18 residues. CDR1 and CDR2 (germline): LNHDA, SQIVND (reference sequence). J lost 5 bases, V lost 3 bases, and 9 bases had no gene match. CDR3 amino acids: CASSIAGLAGGPQDTQYF. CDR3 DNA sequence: TGTGCCAGTAGTATCGCAGGACTAGCGGGAGGGCCACAAGATACGCAGTATTTT.

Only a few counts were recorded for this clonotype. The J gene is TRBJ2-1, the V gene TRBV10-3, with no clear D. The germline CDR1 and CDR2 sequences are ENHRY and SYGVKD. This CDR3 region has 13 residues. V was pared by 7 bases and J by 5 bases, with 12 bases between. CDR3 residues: CAINLDANNEQFF. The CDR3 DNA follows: TGTGCCATCAACCTAGACGCCAACAATGAGCAGTTCTTC.

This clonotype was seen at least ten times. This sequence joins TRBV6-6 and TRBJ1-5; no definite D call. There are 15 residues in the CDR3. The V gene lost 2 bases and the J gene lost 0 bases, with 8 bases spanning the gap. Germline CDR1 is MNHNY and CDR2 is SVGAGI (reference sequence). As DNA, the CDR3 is TGTGCCAGCAGTTACGCAGATTATAGCAATCAGCCCCAGCATTTT. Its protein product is CASSYADYSNQPQHF.

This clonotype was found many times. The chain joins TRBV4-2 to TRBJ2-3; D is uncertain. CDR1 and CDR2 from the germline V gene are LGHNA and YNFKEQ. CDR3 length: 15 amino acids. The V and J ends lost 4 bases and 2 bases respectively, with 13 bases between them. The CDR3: CASSPDWATTDTQYF. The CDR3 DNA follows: TGTGCCAGCAGCCCCGACTGGGCCACCACAGATACGCAGTATTTT.

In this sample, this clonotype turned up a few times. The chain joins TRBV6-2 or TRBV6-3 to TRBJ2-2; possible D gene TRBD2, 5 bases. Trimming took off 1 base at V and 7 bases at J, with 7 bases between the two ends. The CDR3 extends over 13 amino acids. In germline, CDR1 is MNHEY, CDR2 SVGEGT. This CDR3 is CASSYLGSGELFF. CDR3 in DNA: TGTGCCAGCAGTTACTTGGGGAGCGGGGAGCTGTTTTTT.

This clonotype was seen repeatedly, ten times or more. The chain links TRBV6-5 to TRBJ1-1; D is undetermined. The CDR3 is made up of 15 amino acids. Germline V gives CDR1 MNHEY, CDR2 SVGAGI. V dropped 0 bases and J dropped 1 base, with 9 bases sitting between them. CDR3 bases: TGTGCCAGCAGTTACTCCTTGACGGAGAACACTGAAGCTTTCTTT. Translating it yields CASSYSLTENTEAFF.

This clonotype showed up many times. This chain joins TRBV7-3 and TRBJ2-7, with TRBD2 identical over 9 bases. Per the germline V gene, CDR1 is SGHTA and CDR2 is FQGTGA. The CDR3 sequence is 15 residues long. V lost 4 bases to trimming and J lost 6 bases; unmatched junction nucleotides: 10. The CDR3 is CASSSGGGLATEQYF. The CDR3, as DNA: TGTGCCAGCAGCTCTGGGGGGGGACTAGCAACCGAGCAGTACTTC. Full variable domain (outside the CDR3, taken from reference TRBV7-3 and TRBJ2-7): GAGVSQTPSNKVTEKGKYVELRCDPISGHTALYWYRQSLGQGPEFLIYFQGTGAADDSGLPNDRFFAVRPEGSVSTLKIQRTERGDSAVYLCASSSGGGLATEQYFGPGTRLTVT.

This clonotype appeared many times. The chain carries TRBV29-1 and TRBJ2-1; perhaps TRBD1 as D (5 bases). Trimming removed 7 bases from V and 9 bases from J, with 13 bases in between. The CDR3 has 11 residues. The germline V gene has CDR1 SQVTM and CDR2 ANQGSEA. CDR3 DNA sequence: TGCAGCGGTGTAGGGGCCCTTGAGCAGTTCTTC. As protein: CSGVGALEQFF.

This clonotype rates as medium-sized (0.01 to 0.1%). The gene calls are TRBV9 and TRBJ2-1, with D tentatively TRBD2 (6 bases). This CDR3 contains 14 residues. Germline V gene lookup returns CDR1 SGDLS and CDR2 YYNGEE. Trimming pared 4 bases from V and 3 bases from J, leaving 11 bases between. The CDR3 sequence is CASSPRDFYNEQFF. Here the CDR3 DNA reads TGTGCCAGCAGCCCCCGGGACTTCTACAATGAGCAGTTCTTC.

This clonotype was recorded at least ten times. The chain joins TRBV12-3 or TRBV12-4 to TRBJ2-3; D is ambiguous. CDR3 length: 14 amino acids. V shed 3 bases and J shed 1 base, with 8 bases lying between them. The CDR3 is CASSLVIGTDTQYF. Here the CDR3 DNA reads TGTGCCAGCAGTTTGGTCATAGGCACAGATACGCAGTATTTT.

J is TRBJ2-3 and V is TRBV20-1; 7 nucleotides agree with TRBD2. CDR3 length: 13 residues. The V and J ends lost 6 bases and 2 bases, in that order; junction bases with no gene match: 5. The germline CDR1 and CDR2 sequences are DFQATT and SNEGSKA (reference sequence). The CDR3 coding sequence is TGCAGTGCCGGGACTACCTCCACAGATACGCAGTATTTT. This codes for CSAGTTSTDTQYF.

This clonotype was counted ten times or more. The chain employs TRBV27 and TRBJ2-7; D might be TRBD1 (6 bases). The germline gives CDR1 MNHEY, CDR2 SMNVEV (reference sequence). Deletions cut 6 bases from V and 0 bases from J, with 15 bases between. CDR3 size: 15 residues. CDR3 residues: CASRPTGQRSYEQYF. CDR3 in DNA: TGTGCCAGCAGACCTACGGGACAACGCTCCTACGAGCAGTACTTC.

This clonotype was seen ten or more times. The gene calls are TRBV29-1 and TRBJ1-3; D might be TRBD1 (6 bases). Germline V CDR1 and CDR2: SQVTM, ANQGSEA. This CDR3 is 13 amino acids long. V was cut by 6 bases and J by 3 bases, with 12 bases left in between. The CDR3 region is CSVPGQIGNTIYF. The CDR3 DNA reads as TGCAGCGTCCCCGGACAGATTGGAAACACCATATATTTT.

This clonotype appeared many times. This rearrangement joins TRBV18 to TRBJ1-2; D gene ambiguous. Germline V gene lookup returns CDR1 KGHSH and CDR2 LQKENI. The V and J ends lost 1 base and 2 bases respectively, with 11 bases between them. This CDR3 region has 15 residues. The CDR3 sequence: CASSPRPDPNYGYTF. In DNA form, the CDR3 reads TGTGCCAGCTCACCACGACCGGATCCAAACTATGGCTACACCTTC.

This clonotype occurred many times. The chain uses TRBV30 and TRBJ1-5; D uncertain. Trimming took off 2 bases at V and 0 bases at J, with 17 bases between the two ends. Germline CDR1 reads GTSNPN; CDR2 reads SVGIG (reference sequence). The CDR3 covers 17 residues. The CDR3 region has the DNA TGTGCCTGGAGTAAGTCTATAGGTGGCCTTAGCAATCAGCCCCAGCATTTT. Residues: CAWSKSIGGLSNQPQHF.

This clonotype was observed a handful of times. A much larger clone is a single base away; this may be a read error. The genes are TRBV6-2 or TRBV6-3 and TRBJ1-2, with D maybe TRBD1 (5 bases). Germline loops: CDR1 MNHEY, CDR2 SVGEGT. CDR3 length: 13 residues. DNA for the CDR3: TGTGCCAGCAGTTACTCGGCAGGGAATGGCGACACCTTC. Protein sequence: CASSYSAGNGDTF.